These 28 T cell receptor beta chains came from one sample sequenced in a study of blood T cells in healthy people across ages. With a J-beta primer mix and a sample-barcoded 5' primer, a second PCR ran roughly 6 to 12 cycles. TCRdb used MiXCR to reprocess the 5' RACE reads, holding one entry per CDR3 protein. The sample shows approximately 1.5 million distinct CDR3 sequences, about 31% of them seen only once. Material: blood. The receptors stem from a woman aged 30 to 39 in good health.

This chain links TRBV20-1 with TRBJ1-5; possible D gene TRBD1, 6 bases. CDR1 and CDR2 (germline): DFQATT, SNEGSKA (reference sequence). The V end lost 4 bases, the J end lost 1 base, and 11 bases lay between the germline ends. The CDR3 covers 14 residues. The DNA for the CDR3 is TGCAGTGCTAACTCCGGACAGAGCAATCAGCCCCAGCATTTT. It is translated as CSANSGQSNQPQHF.

About this clonotype itself: Possible read error: a much larger clone is one base away. CDR3 sequence (DNA): TGCGCCTGCAGCCTAAGCAGCGGGTACTACGAGCAGTACTTC. It yields the protein CACSLSSGYYEQYF. The chain carries TRBV4-1 and TRBJ2-7, with D tentatively TRBD2 (6 bases). The germline gives CDR1 MGHRA, CDR2 YSYEKL. This CDR3 is built from 14 residues.

The V gene is TRBV6-2 or TRBV6-3, the J gene TRBJ1-1, with 9 bases lining up with TRBD1. Germline V lookup: CDR1 MNHEY, CDR2 SVGEGT. With 2 bases clipped from V and 9 bases from J, the junction kept 1 base outside the gene matches. CDR3 length: 12 amino acids. CDR3 region: CASSYGQGKAFF. The CDR3 DNA follows: TGTGCCAGCAGTTACGGACAGGGGAAAGCTTTCTTT.

The chain is built from TRBV14 and TRBJ2-7; D is undetermined. V lost 5 bases and J 7 bases, leaving 15 bases between the germline ends. The CDR3 extends over 13 amino acids. Germline CDR1 reads SGHDN; CDR2 reads FVKESK. CDR3 in DNA: TGTGCCAGCAGCTTAATCCCATCGCTTGAGCAGTACTTC. Its protein product is CASSLIPSLEQYF.

J is TRBJ1-5 and V is TRBV21-1. TRBV21-1 is a pseudogene locus. The CDR3 is 16 amino acids. The CDR3 DNA is TGTGCCAGCAGCAAAGATAAGGGGCCCTTTAATCAGCCCCAGCATTTT. It translates to CASSKDKGPFNQPQHF.

This clonotype appeared a few times. V gene TRBV27 combines with J gene TRBJ2-6; D might be TRBD1 or TRBD2, each matching 5 bases. The germline CDR1 and CDR2 sequences are MNHEY and SMNVEV (reference sequence). The CDR3 contains 19 residues. With 2 bases removed from V and 0 bases from J, the gap between germline ends came to 17 bases. CDR3 DNA: TGTGCCAGCAGTTTACGGGTAGGGGAGTCCTACTCTGGGGCCAACGTCCTGACTTTC. Its protein product is CASSLRVGESYSGANVLTF.

A few counts support this clonotype. The rearrangement uses TRBV11-1 and TRBJ2-3; TRBD1 is a possible D gene (5 bases). Germline V gives CDR1 SGHAT, CDR2 FQDESV (reference sequence). Deletions cut 5 bases from V and 2 bases from J, with 20 bases between. CDR3 length: 17 amino acids. CDR3 coding DNA: TGTGCCAGCAGCCGTCATGTGATTCCAGGGATCACAGATACGCAGTATTTT. Its translation is CASSRHVIPGITDTQYF.

This clonotype was counted ten times or more. This chain joins TRBV6-1 and TRBJ2-1; 8 bases line up with TRBD1. J gave up 0 bases and V 6 bases, and 4 bases lay outside the gene matches. CDR3 length: 15 residues. The V gene's germline CDR1 is MNHNS and CDR2 SASEGT. The DNA of the CDR3 is TGTGCCAGCAGGAGACAGGGGAGCTCCTACAATGAGCAGTTCTTC. Its protein is CASRRQGSSYNEQFF.

V is TRBV5-5 and J is TRBJ2-1; tentative D call: TRBD1 (6 bases). Germline V gene lookup returns CDR1 SGHKS and CDR2 YYEKEE (reference sequence). The germline V and J ends were trimmed by 1 base and 6 bases, with 17 bases remaining between them. The CDR3 contains 16 residues. CDR3 in DNA: TGTGCCAGCAGCTTGCCTTGGGGGCAGGGCACCAATGAGCAGTTCTTC. Encoded protein: CASSLPWGQGTNEQFF. The full variable domain, completed using reference TRBV5-5 and TRBJ2-1, is DAGVTQSPTHLIKTRGQQVTLRCSPISGHKSVSWYQQVLGQGPQFIFQYYEKEERGRGNFPDRFSARQFPNYSSELNVNALLLGDSALYLCASSLPWGQGTNEQFFGPGTRLTVL.

The chain links TRBV6-4 to TRBJ2-5, with 7 positions matching TRBD1. V lost 2 bases, J lost 5 bases, and 11 bases stayed unmatched. This CDR3 is 16 amino acids long. Germline values: CDR1 MRHNA, CDR2 SNTAGT. This CDR3 is CASSDPVSSQGETQYF. The CDR3 coding sequence is TGTGCCAGCAGTGACCCAGTCAGTTCACAGGGGGAGACCCAGTACTTC.

As to this clonotype: One end of the junction fails to match germline, which may point to a read error. The V call is TRBV7-6, the J call TRBJ2-7, with 12 bases that match TRBD1. The CDR3 has 17 residues. Germline V gives CDR1 SGHVS, CDR2 FNYEAQ. DNA for the CDR3: TGTACCAGCAGCATTACCGGGACAGGGGGCTATGGCTACGAGCAGTACTTC. This codes for CTSSITGTGGYGYEQYF. Together with reference TRBV7-6 and TRBJ2-7, the CDR3 gives the full variable domain: GAGVSQSPRYKVTKRGQDVALRCDPISGHVSLYWYRQALGQGPEFLTYFNYEAQQDKSGLPNDRFSAERPEGSISTLTIQRTEQRDSAMYRCTSSITGTGGYGYEQYFGPGTRLTVT.

This sequence joins TRBV15 and TRBJ1-4; D is ambiguous. V was shortened by 4 bases and J by 6 bases, with 9 bases between the two germline ends. Germline V gives CDR1 LNHNV, CDR2 YYDKDF (reference sequence). There are 13 residues in the CDR3. The CDR3 DNA is TGTGCCACCAGCAAAGGGCCGGATGAAAAACTGTTTTTT. This translates into CATSKGPDEKLFF.

The chain joins TRBV20-1 to TRBJ1-2; D uncertain. This CDR3 comprises 12 residues. Trimming took 5 bases from V and 5 from J, leaving 12 bases between them. CDR1 is DFQATT, CDR2 SNEGSKA, per germline (reference sequence). CDR3 amino acids: CSAPPGPYGYTF. The CDR3 DNA reads as TGCAGTGCTCCACCGGGTCCTTATGGCTACACCTTC.

Only a few counts were recorded for this clonotype. This chain uses TRBV4-1 with TRBJ2-3; 9 positions agree with TRBD1. CDR1 is MGHRA, CDR2 YSYEKL, per germline. This CDR3 spans 15 amino acids. J was trimmed by 3 bases and V by 4 bases; bases with no gene match: 5. The chain's CDR3 is CASSPGQGLTDTQYF. CDR3 DNA sequence: TGCGCCAGCAGCCCGGGACAGGGTTTGACAGATACGCAGTATTTT.

This clonotype was observed a few times. V gene TRBV28 combines with J gene TRBJ2-5; possible D gene TRBD2, 6 bases. Trimming cost V 2 bases and J 6 bases, with 10 bases left between them. Germline V gene sequence: CDR1 MDHEN, CDR2 SYDVKM. The CDR3 loop spans 13 amino acids. CDR3 sequence reads: CASSLGGIKTQYF. CDR3 DNA: TGTGCCAGCAGTTTAGGGGGGATTAAGACCCAGTACTTC. The full variable domain, rest sourced from reference TRBV28 and TRBJ2-5, is DVKVTQSSRYLVKRTGEKVFLECVQDMDHENMFWYRQDPGLGLRLIYFSYDVKMKEKGDIPEGYSVSREKKERFSLILESASTNQTSMYLCASSLGGIKTQYFGPGTRLLVL.

CDR3 DNA sequence: TGTGCCAGCAGCTTCTTAGGGGGACCGGGTGGGCAGTACTTC. Protein product: CASSFLGGPGGQYF. The chain couples TRBV7-9 to TRBJ2-7, with D maybe TRBD1 (6 bases). The CDR3 is made up of 14 amino acids. V shed 3 bases and J shed 9 bases, with 18 bases lying between them. Germline CDR1 and CDR2: SEHNR and FQNEAQ (reference sequence).

The chain couples TRBV11-2 to TRBJ2-1; D may correspond to TRBD1 or TRBD2 (5 bases each). The germline gives CDR1 SGHAT, CDR2 FQNNGV. The CDR3 loop spans 14 amino acids. V lost 0 bases and J 12 bases, leaving 15 bases between the germline ends. CDR3 nucleotide sequence: TGTGCCAGCAGCTTAGAGTCCGGGACGGGATGGCAGTTCTTC. Encoded protein: CASSLESGTGWQFF.

This clonotype was counted between two and nine times. The chain carries TRBV15 and TRBJ2-4; 7 bases agree with TRBD1. CDR3 length: 14 amino acids. Losses at the gene ends were 5 bases for V and 10 bases for J; bases not matched to a gene: 11. CDR1 is LNHNV, CDR2 YYDKDF, per germline (reference sequence). The CDR3 DNA reads TGTGCCACCAGCCCCCGGACAGGCCAAGGGATTCAGTACTTC. Residues: CATSPRTGQGIQYF.

Note on this clonotype: Since a much larger clone is just one base distant, this may be a read error. This chain connects TRBV27 to TRBJ2-5; the match to TRBD1 covers 8 bases. The CDR3 spans 13 residues. V dropped 6 bases and J dropped 3; count of bases not matched to a gene: 3. The germline V gene has CDR1 MNHEY and CDR2 SMNVEV (reference sequence). CDR3 coding DNA: TGTGCCAGCAGATACAGGGGGAAAGAGACCCAGTACTTC. Translated, it gives CASRYRGKETQYF.

Worth noting for this clonotype: At one of its ends the junction is not consistent with the germline gene, which may arise from a read error. V is TRBV5-1 and J is TRBJ1-4; 7 nucleotides align to TRBD1. The CDR3 runs 14 residues. Germline loops: CDR1 SGHRS, CDR2 YFSETQ. The CDR3 here is CTSSPTGVGEKLFF. CDR3 in DNA: TGCACCAGCAGCCCTACAGGGGTCGGTGAAAAACTGTTTTTT.

This clonotype was detected only a few times. V and J are TRBV20-1 and TRBJ1-2; D is possibly TRBD1 (5 bases). The germline V gene encodes CDR1 DFQATT and CDR2 SNEGSKA (reference sequence). The CDR3 is 14 residues long. The germline V and J ends were trimmed by 0 bases and 6 bases, with 14 bases remaining between them. CDR3 in DNA: TGCAGTGCTAGAGATCTCGCCCAGGGCGATGGCTACACCTTC. Translation gives CSARDLAQGDGYTF.

The genes are TRBV20-1 and TRBJ2-3; 7 bases are shared with TRBD2. CDR1 DFQATT and CDR2 SNEGSKA come from the germline V gene (reference sequence). The CDR3 has 14 amino acids. Germline trimming cut 8 bases from V and 5 bases from J; bases unmatched to any gene: 13. CDR3 coding DNA: TGCAGTTTAACGAGCGGGATGGGGGTAGATACGCAGTATTTT. Its translation: CSLTSGMGVDTQYF.

The CDR3: CSAMGVDNEKLFF. The CDR3 DNA sequence: TGCAGTGCGATGGGGGTCGATAATGAAAAACTGTTTTTT. This chain uses TRBV20-1 with TRBJ1-4, with D perhaps TRBD1 (5 bases). Looked up from germline, CDR1 is DFQATT and CDR2 is SNEGSKA (reference sequence). Trimming shortened V by 6 bases and J by 4 bases, and 12 bases separated the two germline ends. CDR3 size: 13 residues.

The chain employs TRBV20-1 and TRBJ1-1; D is ambiguous. Trimming pared 4 bases from V and 5 bases from J, leaving 11 bases between. CDR3 length: 12 residues. Germline values: CDR1 DFQATT, CDR2 SNEGSKA (reference sequence). The CDR3 region is CSAKLGFTEAFF. CDR3 in DNA: TGCAGTGCTAAACTAGGGTTTACTGAAGCTTTCTTT.

A few counts support this clonotype. The DNA of the CDR3 is TGTGCCAGCTCGAGCCGGGATGGGAGCTTTGACGAGCAGTACTTC. Translation gives CASSSRDGSFDEQYF. The V gene is TRBV18, the J gene TRBJ2-7; tentative D call: TRBD2 (5 bases). V dropped 6 bases and J dropped 5 bases, with 20 bases sitting between them. The CDR3 has 15 amino acids. Germline V lookup: CDR1 KGHSH, CDR2 LQKENI.

This clonotype occurred once. This chain uses TRBV11-2 with TRBJ2-1; 11 nucleotides match TRBD2. Unmatched junction bases numbered 9, after V lost 7 bases and J lost 7 bases. This CDR3 has 15 residues. Germline V CDR1 and CDR2: SGHAT, FQNNGV. The CDR3 nucleotides read TGTGCCAGCATCATGCTAGCGGGAGGAGGTAATGAGCAGTTCTTC. This sequence encodes CASIMLAGGGNEQFF.

This chain joins TRBV30 and TRBJ2-7, with D perhaps matching TRBD2 (6 bases). Trimming removed 3 bases at V and 3 bases at J, with 18 bases between. CDR3 length equals 15 residues. The V gene's germline CDR1 is GTSNPN and CDR2 SVGIG (reference sequence). The CDR3, as DNA: TGTGCCTGGAGGGGTATGGAGGGGCCAGGCTACGAGCAGTACTTC. Its translation is CAWRGMEGPGYEQYF.

This clonotype was recorded many times. V is TRBV10-3 and J is TRBJ2-7; perhaps TRBD2 as D (6 bases). This CDR3 spans 13 amino acids. The V end was cut by 2 bases, the J end by 5 bases, with 10 bases between. Per the germline V gene, CDR1 is ENHRY and CDR2 is SYGVKD. The CDR3, as DNA: TGTGCCATCAGTGAGGGGGACTTGGACGAGCAGTACTTC. This gives the protein CAISEGDLDEQYF.